These 27 T cell receptor beta chains were sequenced from one sample in a study of blood T cell repertoires in COVID-19. Produced via immunoSEQ multiplex PCR; TCRdb's table is partial and in-frame only. Seen here are roughly 200,000 clones, around four fifths observed once, and the top ten hold about 20%. Sequencing was carried out using peripheral blood. These receptors all stem from a human donor in a cohort sampled during active COVID-19.

This chain connects TRBV5-1 to TRBJ2-5, with D possibly TRBD2 on 6 matching bases. The length of the CDR3 is 14 residues. With 3 bases removed from V and 1 base from J, the gap between germline ends came to 10 bases. The V gene's germline CDR1 is SGHRS and CDR2 YFSETQ. CDR3: CASSSRRGQETQYF. Written as DNA, the CDR3 is TGCGCCAGCAGCTCGCGGAGGGGCCAAGAGACCCAGTACTTC.

The chain is built from TRBV18 and TRBJ1-3, with TRBD1 matching 7 bases. CDR3 length equals 16 residues. With 3 bases clipped from V and 2 bases from J, the junction kept 7 bases outside the gene matches. Germline values: CDR1 KGHSH, CDR2 LQKENI. The chain's CDR3 is CASSPIETGAGNTIYF. The DNA of the CDR3 is TGTGCCAGCTCACCCATCGAAACAGGGGCTGGAAACACCATATATTTT.

This chain links TRBV3-1 (or the pseudogene TRBV3-2) with TRBJ1-2, with TRBD1 identical over 7 bases. Germline V gene data show CDR1 as LGHDT and CDR2 as YNNKEL (reference sequence). This CDR3 has 17 amino acids. The V segment lost 1 base and the J segment 2 bases; nucleotides outside the gene matches: 10. CDR3: CASSQAHNRGRNYGYTF. In DNA form, the CDR3 reads TGTGCCAGCAGCCAAGCCCACAACAGGGGACGAAACTATGGCTACACCTTC.

V usage is TRBV3-1 (or the pseudogene TRBV3-2) and J usage is TRBJ2-7; tentatively, D is TRBD1 (5 bases). With 4 bases removed from V and 3 bases from J, the gap between germline ends came to 10 bases. Germline V gene sequence: CDR1 LGHDT, CDR2 YNNKEL (reference sequence). The CDR3 extends over 13 amino acids. CDR3 loop: CASSRRVYYEQYF. In DNA, the CDR3 is TGTGCCAGCAGCCGCAGGGTTTACTACGAGCAGTACTTC.

In regard to this clone: The junction does not match germline at one end; this may be a read error. The genes are TRBV28 and TRBJ2-7; 16 bases fit TRBD2. Germline V gene sequence: CDR1 MDHEN, CDR2 SYDVKM. This CDR3 contains 14 residues. The CDR3 DNA follows: TGTGCCAGCAGCCTCGGGACTAGCGGGAGGGCCCATTCATTC. Protein product: CASSLGTSGRAHSF.

This clone was observed a single time. V gene TRBV2 combines with J gene TRBJ1-5; weak D call: TRBD1 (6 bases). CDR3 length: 14 residues. Germline CDR1 is SNHLY and CDR2 is FYNNEI. Trimming stripped 2 bases from V and 3 bases from J, with 8 bases between. CDR3 DNA: TGTGCCAGCAGTGAATGGGACAACAATCAGCCCCAGCATTTT. Its translation: CASSEWDNNQPQHF.

The chain employs TRBV19 and TRBJ1-1; 8 bases line up with TRBD1. CDR3 length: 14 amino acids. The V segment lost 3 bases and the J segment 4 bases; nucleotides outside the gene matches: 4. Germline V gives CDR1 LNHDA, CDR2 SQIVND (reference sequence). The CDR3 loop is CASSIQGASTEAFF. CDR3 coding DNA: TGTGCCAGTAGTATTCAGGGGGCGAGCACTGAAGCTTTCTTT.

This rearrangement joins TRBV18 to TRBJ2-3; D ambiguous. The CDR3 consists of 13 residues. V gave up 5 bases and J gave up 0 bases, with 6 bases separating them. CDR1 is KGHSH, CDR2 LQKENI, per germline. CDR3 coding DNA: TGTGCCAGCTCAGACTCTAGCACAGATACGCAGTATTTT. This sequence encodes CASSDSSTDTQYF.

The chain joins TRBV20-1 to TRBJ2-7; D is ambiguous. There are 10 residues in the CDR3. V gave up 0 bases and J gave up 5 bases, with 2 bases separating them. Germline CDR1 reads DFQATT; CDR2 reads SNEGSKA (reference sequence). CDR3 in amino acids: CSARDNEQYF. CDR3 nucleotide sequence: TGCAGTGCTAGAGATAACGAGCAGTACTTC.

This chain joins TRBV5-1 and TRBJ2-2; 7 nucleotides agree with TRBD2. Unmatched junction bases numbered 3, after V lost 4 bases and J lost 3 bases. Germline V gene sequence: CDR1 SGHRS, CDR2 YFSETQ. CDR3 size: 14 residues. In nucleotides, the CDR3 is TGCGCCAGCAGCACGGGACTATACACCGGGGAGCTGTTTTTT. Protein: CASSTGLYTGELFF.

The rearrangement uses TRBV2 and TRBJ1-1, with a possible D match to TRBD1 (6 bases). Germline values: CDR1 SNHLY, CDR2 FYNNEI. Trimming pared 6 bases from V and 2 bases from J, leaving 13 bases between. This CDR3 contains 14 residues. The CDR3 DNA reads TGTGCCAGCAGCGGGCAGGGGATCAACACTGAAGCTTTCTTT. Its protein is CASSGQGINTEAFF.

The chain employs TRBV5-5 and TRBJ2-7, with D perhaps matching TRBD1 (6 bases). Between the trimmed V and J ends, which lost 0 bases and 5 bases, there was a span of 12 bases. The CDR3 covers 14 residues. Germline-derived CDR1 and CDR2 are SGHKS and YYEKEE (reference sequence). CDR3 loop: CASSLVGTQNEQYF. The CDR3 DNA sequence: TGTGCCAGCAGCTTGGTTGGGACACAGAACGAGCAGTACTTC.

The rearrangement joins TRBV10-3 to TRBJ1-5; 8 bases agree with TRBD1. CDR3 length: 18 residues. Germline V lookup: CDR1 ENHRY, CDR2 SYGVKD. Trimming took 0 bases from V and 4 from J; bases not matched to a gene: 11. The CDR3 DNA reads as TGTGCCATCAGTGAGTCCGAAACCGACAGGGGTGAGAATCAGCCCCAGCATTTT. This encodes CAISESETDRGENQPQHF.

The chain carries TRBV7-9 and TRBJ2-3; 7 nucleotides line up with TRBD2. CDR1 and CDR2 from the germline V gene are SEHNR and FQNEAQ (reference sequence). The length of the CDR3 is 14 residues. V lost 5 bases to trimming and J lost 7 bases; unmatched junction nucleotides: 9. The DNA of the CDR3 is TGTGCCAGCAGCCCGAGCGGGGTAGCGAATACGCAGTATTTT. This sequence encodes CASSPSGVANTQYF.

The gene calls are TRBV27 and TRBJ1-6; 12 bases align to TRBD1. The CDR3 loop spans 18 amino acids. Germline CDR1 MNHEY, CDR2 SMNVEV (reference sequence). V trimming: 3 bases; J trimming: 10 bases; junction bases outside the gene matches: 13. The CDR3 region has the DNA TGTGCCAGCAGTTTTCCCCCGGGACAGGGGGCTTTGACATCACCCCTCCACTTT. Amino acids: CASSFPPGQGALTSPLHF.

The CDR3 DNA is TGTGCCAGTAGTCAGACAGGGGGCTACGAGCAGTACGTC. This sequence encodes CASSQTGGYEQYV. This chain connects TRBV19 to TRBJ2-7, with 9 nucleotides matching TRBD1. Germline V gives CDR1 LNHDA, CDR2 SQIVND (reference sequence). The CDR3 is 13 residues long. Trimming at V came to 5 bases and at J to 3 bases, leaving 2 bases not matched to a gene.

This clone came up many times. The chain employs TRBV4-1 and TRBJ1-5; D is unclear. The V gene lost 1 base and the J gene lost 6 bases, with 10 bases spanning the gap. This CDR3 is built from 14 residues. Germline values: CDR1 MGHRA, CDR2 YSYEKL. The CDR3 region has the DNA TGCGCCAGCAGCCAAGTAGGAGGAGGTCAGCCCCAGCATTTT. It codes for CASSQVGGGQPQHF.

This sequence joins TRBV14 and TRBJ2-2; D perhaps matches TRBD2 (6 bases). Germline V gene data show CDR1 as SGHDN and CDR2 as FVKESK. Trimming shortened V by 1 base and J by 13 bases, and 13 bases separated the two germline ends. There are 13 residues in the CDR3. The CDR3, as DNA: TGTGCCAGCAGCCAAGGGGGGGACGGACGGCTGTTTTTT. Translation gives CASSQGGDGRLFF.

This clone occurred once. This chain uses TRBV19 with TRBJ2-3; TRBD2 might be the D (6 bases). This CDR3 is built from 15 residues. V was pared by 8 bases and J by 2 bases, with 17 bases between. CDR1 LNHDA and CDR2 SQIVND come from the germline V gene (reference sequence). CDR3 loop: CASGSGGGLTDTQYF. The CDR3 region has the DNA TGTGCCAGTGGATCCGGGGGAGGACTCACAGATACGCAGTATTTT.

The chain combines TRBV7-6 with TRBJ2-2; D possibly corresponds to TRBD1 (5 bases). Germline lookup yields CDR1 SGHVS and CDR2 FNYEAQ. The ends were cut back, 1 base at V and 3 bases at J, with 9 bases in the middle. The CDR3 contains 15 residues. CDR3 DNA sequence: TGTGCCAGCAGCTTAGGACAGTCCCACACCGGGGAGCTGTTTTTT. Amino acids: CASSLGQSHTGELFF. The variable domain in full, completed from reference TRBV7-6 and TRBJ2-2, reads GAGVSQSPRYKVTKRGQDVALRCDPISGHVSLYWYRQALGQGPEFLTYFNYEAQQDKSGLPNDRFSAERPEGSISTLTIQRTEQRDSAMYRCASSLGQSHTGELFFGEGSRLTVL.

The V call is TRBV6-6, the J call TRBJ2-3, with 7 bases fitting TRBD1. The CDR3 consists of 15 residues. V trimming: 0 bases; J trimming: 14 bases; junction bases outside the gene matches: 14. The germline V gene encodes CDR1 MNHNY and CDR2 SVGAGI (reference sequence). The CDR3, as DNA: TGTGCCAGCAGTTACTCGATTGAGTTGACAGGGATTATGTATTTT. Protein sequence: CASSYSIELTGIMYF.

The DNA of the CDR3 is TGTGCCAGTAGACTAGCGGGCACAGATACGCAGTATTTT. As protein: CASRLAGTDTQYF. The V and J genes are TRBV19 and TRBJ2-3, with TRBD2 matching 8 bases. Trimming took 6 bases from V and 1 from J; bases not matched to a gene: 0. Germline V gene data show CDR1 as LNHDA and CDR2 as SQIVND (reference sequence). This CDR3 region has 13 residues.

The genes are TRBV4-1 and TRBJ2-6; tentatively, D is TRBD2 (6 bases). Per germline, CDR1 MGHRA and CDR2 YSYEKL. The ends were cut back, 4 bases at V and 7 bases at J, with 14 bases in the middle. This CDR3 contains 15 residues. In DNA form, the CDR3 reads TGCGCCAGCAGCCCAATCGAGGAGGGAGCCAACGTCCTGACTTTC. Translated, it gives CASSPIEEGANVLTF.

V usage is TRBV2 and J usage is TRBJ1-2, with TRBD1 as a possible D gene (5 bases). The CDR3 spans 13 residues. V gave up 8 bases and J gave up 0 bases, with 10 bases separating them. The germline V gene encodes CDR1 SNHLY and CDR2 FYNNEI. The CDR3 bases are TGTGCCAGCGGGGGGGACGCTAACTATGGCTACACCTTC. Amino acid sequence: CASGGDANYGYTF.

The chain recombines TRBV9 with TRBJ2-7, with TRBD2 matching 10 bases. Losses at the gene ends were 0 bases for V and 5 bases for J; bases not matched to a gene: 8. The CDR3 covers 16 residues. Germline V CDR1 and CDR2: SGDLS, YYNGEE. The CDR3 loop reads CASSVVGAGGENEQYF. DNA for the CDR3: TGTGCCAGCAGCGTAGTCGGAGCGGGAGGGGAAAACGAGCAGTACTTC. Complete variable domain (other parts from reference TRBV9 and TRBJ2-7): DSGVTQTPKHLITATGQRVTLRCSPRSGDLSVYWYQQSLDQGLQFLIQYYNGEERAKGNILERFSAQQFPDLHSELNLSSLELGDSALYFCASSVVGAGGENEQYFGPGTRLTVT.

This sequence joins TRBV9 and TRBJ2-1; 10 nucleotides align to TRBD1. Germline trimming cut 4 bases from V and 5 bases from J; bases unmatched to any gene: 6. Germline V gene lookup returns CDR1 SGDLS and CDR2 YYNGEE. CDR3 size: 15 residues. CDR3 sequence (DNA): TGTGCCAGCAGCTCCGGGACAGGGGCGCACAATGAGCAGTTCTTC. Translated, it gives CASSSGTGAHNEQFF.

DNA of the CDR3: TGTGCCAGCAGCCGATTCCTTGAGACAGAGAACTATGGCTACACCTTC. This sequence encodes CASSRFLETENYGYTF. This chain uses TRBV7-9 with TRBJ1-2, with D perhaps matching TRBD1 (5 bases). Deletions cut 5 bases from V and 2 bases from J, with 18 bases between. Germline CDR1 is SEHNR and CDR2 is FQNEAQ (reference sequence). The CDR3 covers 16 residues.